Below, 11 T cell receptor beta chains from the same sample are listed, as sequenced in a study of immune evolution from preneoplasia to lung adenocarcinoma. TCRdb keeps only in-frame clones here, not all; method: immunoSEQ multiplex PCR. The sample shows 10,000 or so clones, around 75% of them seen only once. Specimen: FFPE minimally invasive lung adenocarcinoma tissue. The receptors were gathered from a donor aged 70 or over with lung adenocarcinoma.

V and J are TRBV7-2 and TRBJ1-3; the D is unclear. Germline lookup yields CDR1 SGHTA and CDR2 FQGNSA. The CDR3 is 16 amino acids. Trimming took off 1 base at V and 6 bases at J, with 16 bases between the two ends. CDR3 residues: CASSLELNPSLNTIYF. The DNA for the CDR3 is TGTGCCAGCAGCTTAGAACTTAACCCTTCCTTAAACACCATATATTTT.

This sequence joins TRBV28 and TRBJ2-2; TRBD1 matches 9 bases. The CDR3 runs to 16 residues. V shed 5 bases and J 5 bases; nucleotides not matched to a gene: 9. CDR1 and CDR2 from the germline V gene are MDHEN and SYDVKM. The CDR3 bases are TGTGCCAGCAGTAAGCCGGGACAGGGTAGAACCGGGGAGCTGTTTTTT. It translates to CASSKPGQGRTGELFF.

As to this clone: The sample contains more than one DNA sequence encoding this CDR3. The rearrangement links TRBV30 to TRBJ2-3; the D is unclear. The V and J ends lost 0 bases and 5 bases respectively, with 3 bases between them. The CDR3 runs 11 residues. Germline V gene sequence: CDR1 GTSNPN, CDR2 SVGIG (reference sequence). The CDR3 region has the DNA TGTGCCTGGAGTGTAAAAGATACGCAGTATTTT. Its translation: CAWSVKDTQYF.

The chain uses TRBV18 and TRBJ1-4, with TRBD1 matching over 8 bases. After removal of 5 bases from V and 4 bases from J, the junction contained 6 bases not matched to a gene. The CDR3 is made up of 15 amino acids. Per the germline V gene, CDR1 is KGHSH and CDR2 is LQKENI. Written as DNA, the CDR3 is TGTGCCAGCTCATCGACAGGGGCCATTAATGAAAAACTGTTTTTT. Residues: CASSSTGAINEKLFF.

This CDR3 reads CASSLARVLSYEQYF. DNA of the CDR3: TGTGCCAGCAGCTTAGCGAGGGTATTGTCCTACGAGCAGTACTTC. The rearrangement joins TRBV7-8 to TRBJ2-7; TRBD2 is a possible D gene (5 bases). Trimming stripped 0 bases from V and 1 base from J, with 10 bases between. The CDR3 extends over 15 amino acids. Per the germline V gene, CDR1 is SGHVS and CDR2 is FQNEAQ.

The rearrangement links TRBV6-5 to TRBJ2-2; TRBD2 agrees at 7 bases. Germline V gene data show CDR1 as MNHEY and CDR2 as SVGAGI. J gave up 6 bases and V 6 bases, and 4 bases lay outside the gene matches. The length of the CDR3 is 13 residues. For the CDR3, the DNA is TGTGCCAGCAGGACTAGCCACGCCGGGGAGCTGTTTTTT. It is translated as CASRTSHAGELFF.

The sample holds a few counts of this clone. V usage is TRBV2 and J usage is TRBJ1-2, with 9 bases that match TRBD1. Germline CDR1 SNHLY, CDR2 FYNNEI. With V trimmed by 9 bases and J by 6 bases, 11 bases remained unmatched. The CDR3 consists of 14 residues. CDR3 DNA sequence: TGTGCCAGTACTTATGCGGGACAGGGAAATGGCTACACCTTC. Its protein product is CASTYAGQGNGYTF.

This chain connects TRBV5-1 to TRBJ2-4, with unresolved D. The CDR3 is 14 amino acids. Germline CDR1 is SGHRS and CDR2 is YFSETQ. V shed 4 bases and J shed 0 bases, with 8 bases lying between them. DNA for the CDR3: TGCGCCAGCAGCCCGGTCGTAGCCAAAAACATTCAGTACTTC. Its translation is CASSPVVAKNIQYF.

This clone was counted a single time. The rearrangement uses TRBV10-2 and TRBJ1-1, with 7 bases that match TRBD1. CDR1 is WSHSY and CDR2 is SAAADI in the germline V gene. The ends lost 6 bases at V and 4 bases at J; junction bases unmatched: 2. This CDR3 spans 12 amino acids. CDR3 residues: CASRTGFTEAFF. Written as DNA, the CDR3 is TGCGCCAGCAGGACAGGGTTCACTGAAGCTTTCTTT.

The chain couples TRBV30 to TRBJ2-4; D not resolved. In germline, CDR1 is GTSNPN, CDR2 SVGIG (reference sequence). The CDR3 is 13 residues long. Trimming shortened V by 1 base and J by 6 bases, and 10 bases separated the two germline ends. The CDR3 region is CAWSALDANIQYF. The DNA for the CDR3 is TGTGCCTGGAGTGCCCTTGATGCAAACATTCAGTACTTC.

CDR3 region: CASSILLAGAGEQYF. In nucleotides, the CDR3 is TGTGCCAGTAGTATCCTACTAGCGGGAGCGGGTGAGCAGTACTTC. The V and J genes are TRBV19 and TRBJ2-7, with 11 bases matching TRBD2. CDR3 length equals 15 residues. Germline CDR1 is LNHDA and CDR2 is SQIVND (reference sequence). J gave up 7 bases and V 3 bases, and 8 bases lay outside the gene matches.